Shown below are 24 T cell receptor beta chains from a single sample sequenced in a study of a mutant IDH1 vaccine in newly diagnosed glioma. The assay was immunoSEQ multiplex PCR, and TCRdb's table has in-frame clones only and misses some. In the table there are about 38,000 clones, around 80% of which are singletons. Time point specified: baseline, week 1 (first vaccination visit). Treatment here: pre-vaccination baseline after standard-of-care therapy. The sample was PBMCs, taken from a glioma patient treated with radiotherapy, temozolomide or both. The receptor set was obtained from a man aged 35 to 55 with glioma. Some clones in this sample may be carry-over from other donors' samples.

The sample holds one count of this clone. The V call is TRBV6-1, the J call TRBJ1-5, with D uncertain. CDR3 length equals 12 residues. Germline V CDR1 and CDR2: MNHNS, SASEGT. Trimming pared 4 bases from V and 5 bases from J, leaving 6 bases between. The CDR3 nucleotides are TGTGCCAGCAGTGTTGATTATCAGCCCCAGCATTTT. It is translated as CASSVDYQPQHF.

The chain joins TRBV4-3 to TRBJ2-1, with 9 bases fitting TRBD1. Unmatched junction bases numbered 4, after V lost 3 bases and J lost 10 bases. The CDR3 loop spans 13 amino acids. CDR1 and CDR2 from the germline V gene are LGHNA and YSLEER. For the CDR3, the DNA is TGCGCCAGCAGCCACCCGGGACAGGGCGAGCAGTTCTTC. This sequence encodes CASSHPGQGEQFF.

V usage is TRBV11-2 and J usage is TRBJ1-1; D uncertain. Trimming shortened V by 3 bases and J by 4 bases, and 18 bases separated the two germline ends. The germline V gene has CDR1 SGHAT and CDR2 FQNNGV. This CDR3 spans 16 amino acids. CDR3 nucleotides: TGTGCCAGCAGCTTTTTTCGAGGACGGCCAAGCACTGAAGCTTTCTTT. This encodes CASSFFRGRPSTEAFF. The variable domain in full, with the rest retrieved from reference TRBV11-2 and TRBJ1-1, is EAGVAQSPRYKIIEKRQSVAFWCNPISGHATLYWYQQILGQGPKLLIQFQNNGVVDDSQLPKDRFSAERLKGVDSTLKIQPAKLEDSAVYLCASSFFRGRPSTEAFFGQGTRLTVV.

This clone has a single count. The chain has TRBV19 and TRBJ2-7, with 7 positions matching TRBD2. The trim removed 3 bases at V and 1 base at J, leaving 9 bases unmatched. There are 16 residues in the CDR3. Germline assignment: CDR1 LNHDA and CDR2 SQIVND (reference sequence). In DNA form, the CDR3 reads TGTGCCAGTAGTATTGGGGGGGAATTAAGTTCCTACGAGCAGTACTTC. Translation gives CASSIGGELSSYEQYF.

The CDR3 nucleotides are TGTGCCAGCAGTGACTCGGAGACAGATACGCAGTATTTT. This translates into CASSDSETDTQYF. The chain couples TRBV6-4 to TRBJ2-3, with D uncertain. V was shortened by 0 bases and J by 3 bases, with 4 bases between the two germline ends. The CDR3 has 13 amino acids. The germline CDR1 and CDR2 sequences are MRHNA and SNTAGT.

The chain has TRBV10-3 and TRBJ2-3; the match to TRBD2 covers 10 bases. Trimming took 10 bases from V and 6 from J; bases not matched to a gene: 13. Per the germline V gene, CDR1 is ENHRY and CDR2 is SYGVKD. This CDR3 spans 15 amino acids. This chain's CDR3 is CATTLAGGLADTQYF. The CDR3 DNA reads as TGTGCCACGACTTTAGCGGGGGGTCTGGCGGATACGCAGTATTTT.

The table lists this clone with a count of one. V usage is TRBV14 and J usage is TRBJ1-3, with D uncertain. The CDR3 is 11 amino acids. Germline lookup yields CDR1 SGHDN and CDR2 FVKESK. V was cut by 5 bases and J by 4 bases, with 3 bases left in between. This CDR3 is CASSSGNTIYF. CDR3 nucleotides: TGTGCCAGCAGCTCCGGAAACACCATATATTTT.

The chain uses TRBV30 and TRBJ2-3; 8 bases are shared with TRBD2. The CDR3 extends over 15 amino acids. Germline V CDR1 and CDR2: GTSNPN, SVGIG (reference sequence). With 5 bases clipped from V and 0 bases from J, the junction kept 7 bases outside the gene matches. The CDR3 sequence: CAWGRGGGSTDTQYF. In nucleotides, the CDR3 is TGTGCCTGGGGACGGGGGGGTGGGAGCACAGATACGCAGTATTTT.

The genes are TRBV6-1 and TRBJ1-5; D not resolved. The V and J ends lost 6 bases and 3 bases respectively, with 9 bases between them. The germline CDR1 and CDR2 sequences are MNHNS and SASEGT. The CDR3 consists of 13 residues. CDR3 bases: TGTGCCAGCAGAGGCACACTCAATCAGCCCCAGCATTTT. Protein: CASRGTLNQPQHF.

The chain joins TRBV9 to TRBJ2-3; 7 nucleotides agree with TRBD2. The ends lost 4 bases at V and 0 bases at J; junction bases unmatched: 8. This CDR3 is built from 16 residues. From germline, CDR1 is SGDLS and CDR2 YYNGEE. The CDR3 region has the DNA TGTGCCAGCAGCCAGTTGGGGGGGTTGAGCACAGATACGCAGTATTTT. It translates to CASSQLGGLSTDTQYF.

A single count supports this clone. The chain couples TRBV2 to TRBJ2-7; D is possibly TRBD2 (5 bases). Trimming took off 7 bases at V and 6 bases at J, with 19 bases between the two ends. The germline V gene has CDR1 SNHLY and CDR2 FYNNEI. The CDR3 extends over 14 amino acids. CDR3 bases: TGTGCCAGCAAGCGGAGGCCCAACTTGGGCGAGCAGTACTTC. Protein sequence: CASKRRPNLGEQYF.

By sample fraction, this clone is medium-sized. The CDR3 reads CASSLGQGYGYTF. The CDR3 region has the DNA TGTGCCAGCAGTTTAGGACAGGGCTATGGCTACACCTTC. V gene TRBV28 combines with J gene TRBJ1-2; the match to TRBD1 covers 8 bases. V lost 2 bases to trimming and J lost 4 bases; unmatched junction nucleotides: 0. Germline lookup yields CDR1 MDHEN and CDR2 SYDVKM. CDR3 length: 13 amino acids.

In its sample, this clone was seen a few times. The chain links TRBV7-9 to TRBJ1-6, with 8 bases identical to TRBD1. This CDR3 has 14 residues. J was trimmed by 7 bases and V by 2 bases; bases with no gene match: 1. Per the germline V gene, CDR1 is SEHNR and CDR2 is FQNEAQ (reference sequence). The CDR3 nucleotides are TGTGCCAGCAGCTTACAGGGGGCAAATTCACCCCTCCACTTT. It encodes CASSLQGANSPLHF. The variable domain in full, with the rest retrieved from reference TRBV7-9 and TRBJ1-6, is DTGVSQNPRHKITKRGQNVTFRCDPISEHNRLYWYRQTLGQGPEFLTYFQNEAQLEKSRLLSDRFSAERPKGSFSTLEIQRTEQGDSAMYLCASSLQGANSPLHFGNGTRLTVT.

This clone was seen more than once but under ten times. The chain uses TRBV9 and TRBJ2-2; D gene ambiguous. This CDR3 has 12 amino acids. Per germline, CDR1 SGDLS and CDR2 YYNGEE. V lost 3 bases to trimming and J lost 3 bases, with 3 bases between them. CDR3 protein: CASSGDTGELFF. CDR3 nucleotide sequence: TGTGCCAGCAGCGGGGACACCGGGGAGCTGTTTTTT.

This clone was seen once. The chain has TRBV5-4 and TRBJ2-3; 9 bases align to TRBD2. From germline, CDR1 is SGHNT and CDR2 YYREEE (reference sequence). The CDR3 totals 14 residues. With V trimmed by 5 bases and J by 2 bases, 3 bases remained unmatched. The CDR3 bases are TGTGCCAGCAGGGGCGGGGGGGTCACAGATACGCAGTATTTT. Amino acid sequence: CASRGGGVTDTQYF.

The chain carries TRBV4-2 and TRBJ2-7, with 11 bases fitting TRBD1. V gave up 4 bases and J gave up 3 bases; unmatched junction bases: 8. The germline gives CDR1 LGHNA, CDR2 YNFKEQ. The CDR3 totals 16 residues. The CDR3 loop reads CASSLGDRGFLYEQYF. The CDR3 DNA follows: TGTGCCAGCAGCCTCGGGGACAGGGGGTTCCTCTACGAGCAGTACTTC.

The chain employs TRBV11-3 and TRBJ1-1; 10 bases line up with TRBD1. Germline V gene data show CDR1 as SGHNT and CDR2 as YENEEA. The length of the CDR3 is 13 residues. The V gene end was trimmed by 8 bases and the J gene end by 6 bases; junction bases not matched to a gene: 6. The chain's CDR3 is CASGWDRGSEAFF. The CDR3 nucleotides read TGTGCCAGCGGCTGGGACAGGGGATCTGAAGCTTTCTTT. The full variable domain, with the rest looked up from reference TRBV11-3 and TRBJ1-1, is EAGVVQSPRYKIIEKKQPVAFWCNPISGHNTLYWYLQNLGQGPELLIRYENEEAVDDSQLPKDRFSAERLKGVDSTLKIQPAELGDSAVYLCASGWDRGSEAFFGQGTRLTVV.

The CDR3 is CASSLGVDFYNEQFF. The CDR3 nucleotides are TGTGCCAGCAGCTTAGGGGTGGACTTCTACAATGAGCAGTTCTTC. The rearrangement links TRBV5-5 to TRBJ2-1; D assignment may be TRBD1 or TRBD2 (5 bases each). Trimming shortened V by 2 bases and J by 3 bases, and 12 bases separated the two germline ends. Germline values: CDR1 SGHKS, CDR2 YYEKEE (reference sequence). The CDR3 covers 15 residues.

The chain links TRBV6-1 to TRBJ2-7; D gene unclear. V lost 7 bases and J 3 bases, leaving 13 bases between the germline ends. Germline V lookup: CDR1 MNHNS, CDR2 SASEGT. The CDR3 contains 13 residues. The CDR3 DNA follows: TGTGCCAGCACCAATGACATACTCTACGAGCAGTACTTC. The encoded protein is CASTNDILYEQYF.

The V and J genes are TRBV13 and TRBJ1-5; D is unresolved. The CDR3 runs to 12 residues. V shed 3 bases and J shed 6 bases, with 6 bases lying between them. CDR1 PRHDT and CDR2 FYEKMQ come from the germline V gene (reference sequence). CDR3 sequence reads: CASSFAGQPQHF. The CDR3 nucleotides are TGTGCCAGCAGCTTTGCGGGTCAGCCCCAGCATTTT.

The chain uses TRBV25-1 and TRBJ1-6, with 10 bases aligning to TRBD1. The CDR3 has 13 amino acids. J was trimmed by 9 bases and V by 11 bases; bases with no gene match: 7. Germline CDR1 is MGHDK and CDR2 is SYGVNS. The CDR3 spells CAPRDRGFSPLHF. The CDR3 DNA sequence: TGTGCCCCACGGGACAGGGGTTTTTCACCCCTCCACTTT.

By proportion, this clone is medium-sized. The chain joins TRBV7-9 to TRBJ2-1, with 11 bases identical to TRBD2. The CDR3 covers 17 residues. Germline V gene sequence: CDR1 SEHNR, CDR2 FQNEAQ (reference sequence). J gave up 8 bases and V 5 bases, and 14 bases lay outside the gene matches. CDR3 in amino acids: CASSRTSGGPQTDEQFF. The CDR3 DNA follows: TGTGCCAGCAGCCGTACTAGCGGGGGACCTCAAACCGATGAGCAGTTCTTC.

The gene calls are TRBV5-6 and TRBJ1-2; D uncertain. The CDR3 runs to 15 residues. V was shortened by 0 bases and J by 4 bases, with 13 bases between the two germline ends. Per the germline V gene, CDR1 is SGHDT and CDR2 is YYEEEE. DNA of the CDR3: TGTGCCAGCAGCTTGGCCAGGTTGGAGTTCTATGGCTACACCTTC. It yields the protein CASSLARLEFYGYTF.

The chain recombines TRBV4-1 with TRBJ1-1; TRBD1 is a possible D gene (5 bases). In germline, CDR1 is MGHRA, CDR2 YSYEKL. This CDR3 contains 15 residues. The V end lost 4 bases, the J end lost 2 bases, and 14 bases lay between the germline ends. In nucleotides, the CDR3 is TGCGCCAGCAGCCCAAAGGGACTCTCCAACACTGAAGCTTTCTTT. This codes for CASSPKGLSNTEAFF.